This T cell receptor beta chain was sequenced for a study of shared clonotypes between healthy human individuals. Overall study context: Researchers drew samples from a couple of women and a few men aged 18 to 49. Study-wide findings and caveats: Among donors, clonotype sharing was expected to be affected by sequencing depth. In this cohort, only blood was sampled, and tissue repertoires likely differ.

This CDR3 has 15 residues. Trimming left V 4 bases short and J 4 bases short, with 16 bases between. Germline CDR1 is MDHEN and CDR2 is SYDVKM. Some clones are missing from TCRdb's copy, which holds only in-frame ones; the method was immunoSEQ multiplex PCR. The sample lists about 380,000 clones, roughly 96% occurring once. Both CD45RO+ cells and CCR7-negative CD45RA+ TemRA cells were combined to make up CD8 memory. Details on this clone: Its antigen remains unidentified.

Sequenced: memory CD8+ T cells sorted from blood. Subset here: CD45RO+ cells pooled with CCR7-negative TemRA cells. This receptor was taken from a man between 25 and 39 years old in good health. The genes are TRBV28 and TRBJ1-1; D possibly corresponds to TRBD1 (6 bases). The CDR3: CASSYEQGGITEAFF. The CDR3 DNA sequence: TGTGCCAGCAGTTATGAACAGGGTGGGATCACTGAAGCTTTCTTT.